The 6 T cell receptor beta chains reported below all come from one sample, sequenced in a study of T cells in Graves' hyperthyroidism and ophthalmopathy. Amplified TCR beta CDR3 regions derived from RNA transcripts. Using the HTBI primer set, a first-round RT-PCR was run on the TCR CDR3. MiXCR, run by TCRdb on the multiplex PCR reads, gives a single entry per CDR3 protein. The sample has about 300,000 distinct CDR3 sequences, 25% seen once. Input material: blood. These receptors were collected from a man aged 40-55 years with Graves' hyperthyroidism that later progressed to Graves' ophthalmopathy.

This clonotype was seen at least ten times. For the CDR3, the DNA is TGCAGCGTTGTGACTAGCCTCGGAGAAGAGCAGTACTTC. This translates into CSVVTSLGEEQYF. J is TRBJ2-7 and V is TRBV29-1, with TRBD2 identical over 7 bases. The CDR3 extends over 13 amino acids. CDR1 is SQVTM and CDR2 is ANQGSEA in the germline V gene. V dropped 4 bases and J dropped 7; count of bases not matched to a gene: 10.

The J gene is TRBJ2-6, the V gene TRBV12-3 or TRBV12-4; weak D call: TRBD1 (6 bases). This CDR3 has 14 amino acids. V dropped 6 bases and J dropped 2 bases, with 8 bases sitting between them. CDR3 in DNA: TGTGCCAGCAGGTACAGGGCTGGGGCCAACGTCCTGACTTTC. Translating it yields CASRYRAGANVLTF.

This clonotype showed up many times. V gene TRBV20-1 combines with J gene TRBJ1-2; D perhaps matches TRBD1 (6 bases). This CDR3 region has 14 residues. Trimming left V 1 base short and J 6 bases short, with 15 bases between. Per germline, CDR1 DFQATT and CDR2 SNEGSKA (reference sequence). CDR3 in amino acids: CSARAGGPANGYTF. Written as DNA, the CDR3 is TGCAGTGCTAGAGCCGGGGGCCCGGCTAATGGCTACACCTTC.

This clonotype was seen at least ten times. The chain is built from TRBV5-1 and TRBJ2-7; TRBD1 is a possible D gene (6 bases). The germline V gene encodes CDR1 SGHRS and CDR2 YFSETQ. The CDR3 is 15 residues long. Deletions cut 5 bases from V and 0 bases from J, with 15 bases between. The CDR3 DNA follows: TGCGCCAGCAGAACAAGCCGGGACAACTCCTACGAGCAGTACTTC. This gives the protein CASRTSRDNSYEQYF.

This clonotype was detected ten times or more. The junction shows a germline mismatch at one end, possibly a read error. The V and J genes are TRBV5-6 and TRBJ1-2, with 7 bases that match TRBD1. This CDR3 region has 13 residues. Germline V gene sequence: CDR1 SGHDT, CDR2 YYEEEE. The CDR3 protein is CAGSLEGTVGYTF. The DNA for the CDR3 is TGTGCCGGCAGCCTGGAAGGGACAGTTGGCTACACCTTC.

The chain has TRBV6-2 or TRBV6-3 and TRBJ2-2; D unclear. Trimming removed 5 bases from V and 6 bases from J, with 7 bases in between. Germline-derived CDR1 and CDR2 are MNHEY and SVGEGT. The CDR3 contains 12 residues. The CDR3 nucleotides are TGTGCCAGCAGTGGCCCGCCCGGGGAGCTGTTTTTT. It codes for CASSGPPGELFF.